Below, 6 T cell receptor beta chains from the same sample are listed, as sequenced in a study of blood T cell repertoires in COVID-19 (dated by TCRdb to 2018 to 2021). The library came from the immunoSEQ multiplex PCR assay. This immuneACCESS table, as held by TCRdb, lists in-frame sequences with V and J called but not all clones. Of the missing ones, under half trace to an unresolved V gene in checked studies; the others have no known cause. This sample gives 70,000 or so clones in total; around 77% of them show up just once. Approximately 15% of the sample is in the top ten clones. The specimen was peripheral blood. The receptors originated from a man aged 60 to 75 with acute or convalescent COVID-19.

The rearrangement links TRBV7-2 to TRBJ1-6; TRBD1 might be the D (5 bases). Per germline, CDR1 SGHTA and CDR2 FQGNSA. The CDR3 consists of 15 residues. Trimming cost V 2 bases and J 7 bases, with 12 bases left between them. The CDR3 DNA is TGTGCCAGCAGCTTAAATCTGGGGCTAAATTCACCCCTCCACTTT. It yields the protein CASSLNLGLNSPLHF.

The chain carries TRBV4-1 and TRBJ1-1, with 8 bases that match TRBD1. The CDR3 is 16 residues long. Germline values: CDR1 MGHRA, CDR2 YSYEKL. The J segment lost 5 bases and the V segment lost 1 base, leaving 9 bases of the junction unmatched. CDR3 coding DNA: TGCGCCAGCAGCCAAGGAGTCTTATGGACAGGGACTGAAGCTTTCTTT. Its translation is CASSQGVLWTGTEAFF.

This sequence joins TRBV20-1 and TRBJ2-2, with D unclear. Deletions cut 3 bases from V and 1 base from J, with 9 bases between. CDR3 length equals 14 residues. CDR1 and CDR2 from the germline V gene are DFQATT and SNEGSKA (reference sequence). The CDR3 coding sequence is TGCAGTGCTAGTTGGGCAGGGAACACCGGGGAGCTGTTTTTT. This sequence encodes CSASWAGNTGELFF.

The rearrangement links TRBV13 to TRBJ2-7; D not certain. The CDR3 covers 14 residues. Germline values: CDR1 PRHDT, CDR2 FYEKMQ (reference sequence). V was trimmed by 2 bases and J by 6 bases, leaving 14 bases between them. CDR3 in DNA: TGTGCCAGCAGCTTAATTGTGACGGGTAGCGAGCAGTACTTC. Translation: CASSLIVTGSEQYF.

This clone was found once. The chain joins TRBV4-3 to TRBJ1-2, with D hard to call. The CDR3 spans 12 residues. V lost 0 bases, J lost 9 bases, and 8 bases lay in between. Germline values: CDR1 LGHNA, CDR2 YSLEER. The DNA of the CDR3 is TGCGCCAGCAGCCAAGATCTTACAAGCTACACCTTC. Translated: CASSQDLTSYTF.

This clone is a singleton in its sample. V is TRBV5-1 and J is TRBJ2-2; TRBD2 matches at 8 bases. Germline V lookup: CDR1 SGHRS, CDR2 YFSETQ. This CDR3 comprises 18 residues. V lost 0 bases and J lost 5; bases outside the gene matches: 12. CDR3 region: CASSLAGSGGPRTGELFF. The DNA of the CDR3 is TGCGCCAGCAGCTTGGCCGGGTCGGGGGGGCCGCGAACCGGGGAGCTGTTTTTT.